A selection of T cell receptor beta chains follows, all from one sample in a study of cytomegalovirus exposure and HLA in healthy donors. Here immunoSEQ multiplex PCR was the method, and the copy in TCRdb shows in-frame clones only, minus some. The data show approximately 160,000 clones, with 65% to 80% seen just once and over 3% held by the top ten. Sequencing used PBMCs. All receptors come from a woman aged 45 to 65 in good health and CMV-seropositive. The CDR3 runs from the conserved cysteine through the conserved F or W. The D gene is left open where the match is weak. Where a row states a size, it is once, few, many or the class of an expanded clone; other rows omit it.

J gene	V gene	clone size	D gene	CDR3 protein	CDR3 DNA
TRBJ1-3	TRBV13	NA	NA	CASRGLTDGNTIYF	TGTGCCAGCAGGGGCCTAACCGATGGAAACACCATATATTTT
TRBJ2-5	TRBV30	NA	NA	CAWKAQETQYF	TGTGCCTGGAAAGCCCAAGAGACCCAGTACTTC
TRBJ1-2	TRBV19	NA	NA	CASSIAPREGYGYTF	TGTGCCAGTAGTATAGCCCCCAGGGAGGGCTATGGCTACACCTTC
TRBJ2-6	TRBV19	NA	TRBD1	CASSGQGASSGANGLTF	TGTGCCAGTAGTGGACAGGGGGCGTCCTCTGGGGCCAACGGCCTGACTTTC
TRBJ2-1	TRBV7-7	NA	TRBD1	CASSVGTGTSNEQFF	TGTGCTAGCAGCGTAGGGACAGGGACAAGCAATGAGCAGTTCTTC
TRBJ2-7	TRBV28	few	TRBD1	CASSPDRATYEQYF	TGTGCCAGCAGTCCTGACAGGGCCACCTACGAGCAGTACTTC
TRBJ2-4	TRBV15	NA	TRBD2	CATSRDELAGGGNIQYF	TGTGCCACCAGCAGAGACGAGCTAGCGGGAGGGGGAAACATTCAGTACTTC
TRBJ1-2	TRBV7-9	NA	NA	CASSPPGVPSGYTF	TGTGCCAGCAGCCCTCCGGGAGTCCCGAGTGGCTACACCTTC
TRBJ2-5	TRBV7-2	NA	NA	CASSSQVQETQYF	TGTGCCAGCAGCTCACAGGTCCAAGAGACCCAGTACTTC
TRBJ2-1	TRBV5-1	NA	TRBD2	CASSRDSGHSYNEQFF	TGCGCCAGCAGCCGCGATAGCGGGCATTCCTACAATGAGCAGTTCTTC
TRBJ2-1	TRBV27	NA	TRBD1	CASSLSTGGGEQFF	TGTGCCAGCAGTTTATCGACAGGGGGAGGTGAGCAGTTCTTC
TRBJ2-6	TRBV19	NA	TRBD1	CASSIVFWTGVSGANVLTF	TGTGCCAGTAGTATTGTCTTCTGGACAGGGGTCTCTGGGGCCAACGTCCTGACTTTC
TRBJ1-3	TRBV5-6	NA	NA	CASSLGPGGPLSGNTIYF	TGTGCCAGCAGCTTGGGGCCAGGAGGGCCTCTCTCTGGAAACACCATATATTTT
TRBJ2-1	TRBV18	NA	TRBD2	CASSPTPGQGKTSGGRNEQFF	TGTGCCAGCTCACCTACCCCGGGACAGGGGAAAACTAGCGGGGGGAGAAATGAGCAGTTCTTC
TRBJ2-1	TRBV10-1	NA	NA	CARGAHNEQFF	TGCGCCAGGGGCGCTCACAATGAGCAGTTCTTC
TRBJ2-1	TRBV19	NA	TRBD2	CASIGSSGRAANEQFF	TGTGCCAGTATAGGGTCGAGCGGGAGGGCCGCCAATGAGCAGTTCTTC
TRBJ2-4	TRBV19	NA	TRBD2	CASTHSGGAKNIQYF	TGTGCCAGTACGCATAGCGGGGGAGCCAAAAACATTCAGTACTTC
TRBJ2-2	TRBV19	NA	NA	CASSVNRVSGELFF	TGTGCCAGTAGTGTCAACAGGGTTTCCGGGGAGCTGTTTTTT
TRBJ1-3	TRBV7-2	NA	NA	CASSLWGGAGNTIYF	TGTGCCAGCAGCTTGTGGGGGGGGGCTGGAAACACCATATATTTT
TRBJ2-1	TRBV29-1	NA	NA	CSVESPGGGEQFF	TGCAGCGTTGAATCGCCAGGGGGAGGTGAGCAGTTCTTC
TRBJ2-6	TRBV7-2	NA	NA	CASSPSRGSGANVLTF	TGTGCCAGCAGCCCCTCGCGGGGTTCTGGGGCCAACGTCCTGACTTTC
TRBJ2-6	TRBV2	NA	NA	CASSEARTTNVLTF	TGTGCCAGCAGTGAAGCGCGGACAACCAACGTCCTGACTTTC
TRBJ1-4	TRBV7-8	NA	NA	CASSISPDNEKLFF	TGTGCCAGCAGCATTAGTCCCGATAATGAAAAACTGTTTTTT
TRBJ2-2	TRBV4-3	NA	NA	CASSQGFFRTANTGELFF	TGCGCCAGCAGCCAAGGGTTTTTTAGGACAGCGAACACCGGGGAGCTGTTTTTT
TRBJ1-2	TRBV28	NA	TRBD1	CASRLTRQGDGYTF	TGTGCCAGCAGGCTAACCCGACAGGGAGATGGCTACACCTTC
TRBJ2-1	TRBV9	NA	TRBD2	CASSVAGDTYNEQFF	TGTGCCAGTAGCGTAGCGGGAGACACCTACAATGAGCAGTTCTTC
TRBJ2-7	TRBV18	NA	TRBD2	CASSHTSGSSYEQYF	TGTGCCAGCTCACACACTAGCGGGAGCTCCTACGAGCAGTACTTC
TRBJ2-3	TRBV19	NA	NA	CASSDRGQTDTQYF	TGTGCCAGTAGTGACCGTGGACAGACAGATACGCAGTATTTT
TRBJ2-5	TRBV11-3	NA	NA	CASSSVVGDFGETQYF	TGTGCCAGCAGTAGCGTAGTAGGGGACTTCGGGGAGACCCAGTACTTC
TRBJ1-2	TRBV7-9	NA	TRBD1	CASSRDREKVYF	TGTGCCAGCAGCCGTGACAGGGAAAAGGTGTACTTC
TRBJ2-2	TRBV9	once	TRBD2	CASSSKLAGVLTGELFF	TGTGCCAGCAGCTCAAAGCTAGCGGGAGTGCTCACCGGGGAGCTGTTTTTT
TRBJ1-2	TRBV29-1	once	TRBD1	CSVGTGRGYGYTF	TGCAGCGTTGGGACAGGCCGGGGGTATGGCTACACCTTC
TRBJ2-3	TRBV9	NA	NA	CASSVGQGTDTQYF	TGTGCCAGCAGCGTAGGGCAGGGGACAGATACGCAGTATTTT
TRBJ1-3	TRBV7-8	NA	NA	CASSLAGEVANTIYF	TGTGCCAGCAGCTTAGCCGGTGAGGTGGCGAACACCATATATTTT
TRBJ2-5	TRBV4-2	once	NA	CASSQGPKETQYF	TGTGCCAGCAGCCAAGGCCCTAAAGAGACCCAGTACTTC
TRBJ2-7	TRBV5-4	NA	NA	CASSFPGERGGEQYF	TGTGCCAGCAGCTTCCCTGGGGAAAGGGGGGGCGAGCAGTACTTC
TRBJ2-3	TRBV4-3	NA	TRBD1	CASSQDWTGGGTDTQYF	TGCGCCAGCAGCCAAGATTGGACAGGGGGCGGCACAGATACGCAGTATTTT
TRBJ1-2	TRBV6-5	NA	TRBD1	CATSTPDRVYGYTF	TGTGCCACCAGCACCCCCGACAGGGTCTATGGCTACACCTTC
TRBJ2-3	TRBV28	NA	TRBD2	CASSLLPLAGPDTQYF	TGTGCCAGCAGTTTACTTCCGCTAGCGGGGCCAGATACGCAGTATTTT
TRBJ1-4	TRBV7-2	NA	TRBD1	CASSSPGTGGGRDEKLFF	TGTGCCAGCAGCTCACCCGGGACAGGGGGCGGAAGAGATGAAAAACTGTTTTTT
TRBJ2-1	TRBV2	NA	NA	CASPGTLSSYNEQFF	TGTGCCAGCCCCGGGACTCTTAGCTCCTACAATGAGCAGTTCTTC
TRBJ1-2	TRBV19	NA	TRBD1	CASSTGGYGYTF	TGTGCCAGTAGCACAGGGGGATATGGCTACACCTTC
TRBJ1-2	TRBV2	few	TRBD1	CAGGTGNNYGYTF	TGTGCCGGGGGGACAGGCAATAACTATGGCTACACCTTC
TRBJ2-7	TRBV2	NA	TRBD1	CASRDRSSYEQYF	TGTGCCAGCAGGGACAGGAGCTCCTACGAGCAGTACTTC
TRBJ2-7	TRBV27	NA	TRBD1	CASAPDRRIYEQYF	TGTGCCAGCGCCCCGGACAGGAGAATCTACGAGCAGTACTTC
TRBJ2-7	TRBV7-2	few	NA	CASRNEAYEQYF	TGTGCCAGCAGAAACGAGGCCTACGAGCAGTACTTC
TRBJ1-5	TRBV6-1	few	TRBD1	CASSFRQGTQPQHF	TGTGCCAGCAGTTTTAGACAGGGGACTCAGCCCCAGCATTTT
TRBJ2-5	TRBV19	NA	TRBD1	CASSPNSGQGFQETQYF	TGTGCCAGTAGTCCAAACTCGGGACAGGGATTTCAAGAGACCCAGTACTTC
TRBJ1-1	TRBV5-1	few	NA	CASSYGSRVNTEAFF	TGCGCCAGCAGCTATGGGTCGCGGGTGAACACTGAAGCTTTCTTT
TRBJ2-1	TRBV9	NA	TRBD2	CASSSSGIYNEQFF	TGTGCCAGCAGCTCTAGCGGGATCTACAATGAGCAGTTCTTC
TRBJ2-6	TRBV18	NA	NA	CASSLSEVAAGANVLTF	TGTGCCAGCTCACTGTCGGAGGTCGCAGCTGGGGCCAACGTCCTGACTTTC
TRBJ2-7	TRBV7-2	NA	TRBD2	CASSIHLSGSLGKQYF	TGTGCCAGCAGCATTCATCTTAGCGGGAGCTTAGGGAAGCAGTACTTC
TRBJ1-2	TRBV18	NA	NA	CASSPGGDYTF	TGTGCCAGCTCGCCCGGGGGAGACTACACCTTC
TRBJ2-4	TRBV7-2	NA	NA	CASSFARAKNIQYF	TGTGCCAGCAGCTTCGCGAGAGCCAAAAACATTCAGTACTTC